This TCR beta chain is from a study of shared clonotypes between healthy human individuals. Findings and caveats of the study: Read depth was anticipated to influence clonotype sharing among donors. Roughly 4.7% was the fraction of naive CD4 clonotypes found shared across a handful of donors.

TCRdb keeps only in-frame clones here, not all; method: immunoSEQ multiplex PCR. The sample contains roughly 2 million clones, more than 90% of which appear only once. CDR3 length: 14 amino acids. From germline, CDR1 is KGHSH and CDR2 LQKENI. Germline trimming cut 3 bases from V and 5 bases from J; bases unmatched to any gene: 6. This clone was picked up one time. Its antigen remains unidentified. Sequencing used naive CD4+ T cells sorted from blood. The subset was: CD45RA+ positively selected. The sequence derives from a young man in good health. The V call is TRBV18, the J call TRBJ2-7; 8 nucleotides agree with TRBD2. In nucleotides, the CDR3 is TGTGCCAGCTCACCCTCTCGGGGGGGCAACGAGCAGTACTTC. Encoded protein: CASSPSRGGNEQYF.